This TCR beta chain derives from a study of T cells in Graves' hyperthyroidism and ophthalmopathy. Study conclusions and caveats: Within blood appeared most thyroid clonotypes that had expanded above 0.001. Ophthalmopathy was predicted by the model a median of 6.5 months ahead of onset.

The CDR3 contains 16 residues. The germline V gene encodes CDR1 SGHRS and CDR2 YFSETQ. Trimming shortened V by 1 base and J by 2 bases, and 16 bases separated the two germline ends. Thyroid ultrasound, orbital computed tomography, clinical symptoms, and serum thyroxine and TRAb underpinned diagnoses. RNA transcripts were the template for amplifying TCR beta CDR3 regions. During a first-round RT-PCR of the TCR CDR3, the HTBI primer set was used. A single record per CDR3 protein comes from TCRdb applying MiXCR to the multiplex PCR reads. The data show fewer than 550,000 distinct CDR3 sequences, 15% to 19% seen once. In this sample, this clonotype turned up many times. Its antigen is as yet unknown.

This receptor was obtained from a woman aged 18-30 years with Graves' hyperthyroidism. Sequences were obtained from blood. The J gene is TRBJ2-7, the V gene TRBV5-1; D call uncertain. The CDR3 protein is CASSLKSTHLTYEQYF. CDR3 coding DNA: TGCGCCAGCAGCTTGAAATCTACCCATTTAACCTACGAGCAGTACTTC.